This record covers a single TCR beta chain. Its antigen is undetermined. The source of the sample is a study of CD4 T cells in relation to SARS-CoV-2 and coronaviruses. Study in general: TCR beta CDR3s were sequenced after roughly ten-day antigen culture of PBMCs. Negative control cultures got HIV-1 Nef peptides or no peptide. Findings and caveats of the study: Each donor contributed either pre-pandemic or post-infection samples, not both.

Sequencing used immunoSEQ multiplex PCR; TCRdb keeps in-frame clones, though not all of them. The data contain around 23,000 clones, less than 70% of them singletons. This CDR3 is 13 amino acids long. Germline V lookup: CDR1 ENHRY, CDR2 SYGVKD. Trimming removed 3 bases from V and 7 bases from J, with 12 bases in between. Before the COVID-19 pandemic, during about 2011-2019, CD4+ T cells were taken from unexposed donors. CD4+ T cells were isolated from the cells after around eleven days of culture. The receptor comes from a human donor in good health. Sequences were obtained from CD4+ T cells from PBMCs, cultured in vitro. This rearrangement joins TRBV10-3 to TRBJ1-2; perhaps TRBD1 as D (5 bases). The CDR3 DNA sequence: TGTGCCATCAGTGATCGACGGGACGGTGGCTACACCTTC. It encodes CAISDRRDGGYTF.